This T cell receptor (beta chain) originates from a study of blood T cells in healthy people across ages. This clonotype was counted ten times or more. Its antigen is currently unknown. Its ends do not fully match the called genes, so a read error is possible. With a J-beta primer mix and a sample-barcoded 5' primer, a second PCR ran roughly 7 to 11 cycles. TCRdb re-called the 5' RACE reads with MiXCR, one entry per CDR3 protein. The repertoire has under 2,000,000 distinct CDR3 sequences, less than 50% of them found once; the top ten carry around 2.1%. General study results and limits: Older age went with lower TCR beta diversity per million T cells, in a roughly linear way.

Germline CDR1 is LGHNA and CDR2 is YSLEER. The CDR3 length is 13 residues. Source material: blood. The V and J genes are TRBV4-3 and TRBJ2-3, with unresolved D. This TCR was recovered from a woman aged 40 to 50 in good health. The CDR3 spells CASSQVGSDTQYF. The CDR3 DNA reads TGTGCCAGCAGCCAAGTCGGCTCAGATACGCAGTATTTT.